A selection of T cell receptor beta chains follows, all from one sample in a study of blood T cell repertoires in COVID-19. TCRdb keeps only in-frame clones here, not all; method: immunoSEQ multiplex PCR. The sample comprises roughly 250,000 clones, roughly 82% of which are singletons, and more than 4.5% rests with the top ten. The source material was peripheral blood. The receptors derive from a woman aged 80 or older with active or convalescent COVID-19. The conserved cysteine and the conserved F or W are not part of the CDR3 here. The order of the fields is J gene, V gene, CDR3 protein.

TRBJ1-1 TRBV14 ASSQGSTTEAF
TRBJ2-7 TRBV5-1 ASSRTSGSYEQY
TRBJ1-1 TRBV10-3 AITETGMNTEAF
TRBJ1-1 TRBV29-1 SSRGGLNTEAF
TRBJ2-1 TRBV11-2 ASRDNNEQF
TRBJ2-4 TRBV24-1 ATSDPKREALTKNIQY
TRBJ2-3 TRBV3-1/TRBV3-2 ASSQEIPGTDTQY
TRBJ2-7 TRBV5-1 ASSPVARGYEQY
TRBJ2-7 TRBV10-1 ASSDRDSLAYEQY
TRBJ2-5 TRBV27 ASNQGPPGTGREETQY
TRBJ1-2 TRBV27 ASSLRTGVYGYT
TRBJ1-5 TRBV12-3/TRBV12-4 ASSFSGPQPQH
TRBJ1-1 TRBV30 AWIGTGNTEAF
TRBJ1-5 TRBV7-9 ASSKGTGTSEAQH
TRBJ2-3 TRBV5-1 ASSPLQGADTQY
TRBJ1-1 TRBV19 ASRTTPANTEAF
TRBJ2-3 TRBV27 ASSRGLVRTDTQY
TRBJ1-6 TRBV6-2/TRBV6-3 ASSVRGTYNSPLH
TRBJ2-7 TRBV7-2 ASSLVESYEQY
TRBJ1-5 TRBV7-9 ASSLPRTGGSNQPQH
TRBJ2-3 TRBV24-1 ATSENGGTDTQY
TRBJ1-5 TRBV28 ASQDSGSQPQH
TRBJ1-4 TRBV6-5 ASSKTGKEKLF
TRBJ2-3 TRBV5-1 ASSLLASGAADTQY
TRBJ2-1 TRBV19 ASSIAWASGSPQF
TRBJ1-5 TRBV7-8 ASSLTNREWGNQPQH
TRBJ1-2 TRBV19 ASSLPTGSYGYT
TRBJ1-1 TRBV28 ASSPSVRGNTEAF
TRBJ2-5 TRBV3-1/TRBV3-2 ASSLAGGPEETQY
TRBJ1-5 TRBV18 ASSPIGSEQPQH
TRBJ2-1 TRBV5-1 ASSSIPPGGYNEQF
TRBJ2-2 TRBV7-9 ASSLPRFQGKNTGELF
TRBJ2-1 TRBV11-3 ASSPTGPGQGHNEQF
TRBJ2-3 TRBV10-2 ASSEPAGVSTDTQY
TRBJ2-7 TRBV28 ATLNIDEQY
TRBJ2-5 TRBV2 ASCRDRQETQY
TRBJ2-3 TRBV5-1 ASSPGLAGGTDTQY
TRBJ2-7 TRBV7-8 ASSFGGYRGTYEQY
TRBJ2-2 TRBV5-6 ASSPRTSLSTGELF
TRBJ1-1 TRBV3-1/TRBV3-2 ASSPPVSGGEAF
TRBJ2-1 TRBV7-2 ASSFSGRALNEQF
TRBJ1-1 TRBV5-1 ASSRLQGSTEAF
TRBJ2-2 TRBV3-1/TRBV3-2 ASSLTGELF
TRBJ1-5 TRBV19 ATAGVGANQPQH
TRBJ2-6 TRBV7-2 ASSLGGPGANVLT
TRBJ2-1 TRBV5-4 ASSSFPKSGNEQF
TRBJ1-4 TRBV28 ASSFGDTGGKLF
TRBJ1-2 TRBV18 ASSPPRPRRANGYT